One T cell receptor (beta chain) is described in this entry. These data originate in a study of T cell changes during pregnancy in multiple sclerosis. CDR3 size: 15 residues. J was trimmed by 4 bases and V by 5 bases; bases with no gene match: 9. Germline V gives CDR1 MDHEN, CDR2 SYDVKM. Profiled with immunoSEQ multiplex PCR; TCRdb holds only in-frame clones, not every one. Seen here are about 92,000 clones, more than 90% observed once, and the top ten hold about 1.5%. The TCR originated in a female donor with multiple sclerosis, enrolled in a pregnancy study. The chain has TRBV28 and TRBJ1-2; TRBD1 matches at 8 bases. The source was peripheral blood, collected in the first trimester of pregnancy. CDR3 DNA: TGTGCCAGCAGTACCATCGACAGGGGAGGCTATGGCTACACCTTC. This translates into CASSTIDRGGYGYTF.